The clone carrying this TCR beta chain has only a few counts. This sample was taken from a study of T cell responses to AZD1222 COVID-19 vaccine. Data came from immunoSEQ multiplex PCR; TCRdb stores just in-frame clones and leaves some out. The repertoire holds more than 100,000 clones, 80% to 90% seen once, with 7% to 9% in the top ten. The source material was peripheral blood, sampled on day 0 of AZD1222 vaccination. The source is an adult in good health.

DNA of the CDR3: TGTGCCAGCAGCCTCGGGGCCCTAGCGAGGGTGGGGCAGTTCTTC. Its translation is CASSLGALARVGQFF. The chain combines TRBV11-1 with TRBJ2-1; a weak D match, TRBD2 (6 bases). CDR1 and CDR2 from the germline V gene are SGHAT and FQDESV (reference sequence). V lost 5 bases and J 12 bases, leaving 23 bases between the germline ends. The length of the CDR3 is 15 residues.